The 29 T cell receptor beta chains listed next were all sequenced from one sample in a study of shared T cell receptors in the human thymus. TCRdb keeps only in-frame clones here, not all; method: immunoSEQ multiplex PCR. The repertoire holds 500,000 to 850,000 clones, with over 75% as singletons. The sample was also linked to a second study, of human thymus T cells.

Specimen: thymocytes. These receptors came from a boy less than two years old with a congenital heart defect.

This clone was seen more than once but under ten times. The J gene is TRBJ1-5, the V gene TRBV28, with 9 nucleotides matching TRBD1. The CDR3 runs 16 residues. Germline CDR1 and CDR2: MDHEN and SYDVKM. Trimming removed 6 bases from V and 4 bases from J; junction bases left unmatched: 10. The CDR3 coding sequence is TGTGCCAGCAGCCCTCGTGGGACAGGGCGTAATCAGCCCCAGCATTTT. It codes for CASSPRGTGRNQPQHF.

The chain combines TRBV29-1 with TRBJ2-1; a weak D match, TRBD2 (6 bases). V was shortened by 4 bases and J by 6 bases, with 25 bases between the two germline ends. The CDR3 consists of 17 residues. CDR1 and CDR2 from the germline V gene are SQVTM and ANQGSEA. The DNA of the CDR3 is TGCAGCGTTGCTTGTGTGGGAGGTCCAGGGTCTAGCAATGAGCAGTTCTTC. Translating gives CSVACVGGPGSSNEQFF.

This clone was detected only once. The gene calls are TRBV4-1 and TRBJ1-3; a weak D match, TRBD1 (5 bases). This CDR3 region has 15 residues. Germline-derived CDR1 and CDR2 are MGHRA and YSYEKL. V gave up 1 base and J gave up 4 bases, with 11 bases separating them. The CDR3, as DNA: TGCGCCAGCAGCCAAGTGCGCAGGGTAGGAAACACCATATATTTT. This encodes CASSQVRRVGNTIYF.

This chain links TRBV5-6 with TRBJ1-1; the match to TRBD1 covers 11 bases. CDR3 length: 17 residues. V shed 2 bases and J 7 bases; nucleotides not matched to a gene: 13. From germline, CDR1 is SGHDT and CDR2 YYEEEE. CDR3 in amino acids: CASSFFPCRDRGIEAFF. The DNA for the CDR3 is TGTGCCAGCAGCTTTTTCCCATGCCGGGACAGGGGGATTGAAGCTTTCTTT.

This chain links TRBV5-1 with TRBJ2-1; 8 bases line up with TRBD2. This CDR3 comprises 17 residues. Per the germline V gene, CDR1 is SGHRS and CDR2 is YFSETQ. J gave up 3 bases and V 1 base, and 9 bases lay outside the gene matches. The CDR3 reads CASSLQVSGARYNEQFF. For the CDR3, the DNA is TGCGCCAGCAGCTTGCAGGTTAGCGGGGCCCGCTACAATGAGCAGTTCTTC.

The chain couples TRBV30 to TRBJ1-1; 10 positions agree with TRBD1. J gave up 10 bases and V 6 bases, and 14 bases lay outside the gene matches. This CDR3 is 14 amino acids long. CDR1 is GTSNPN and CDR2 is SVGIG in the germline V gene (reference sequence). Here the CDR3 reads CACSGTGVRVGAFF. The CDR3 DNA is TGTGCCTGCTCCGGGACAGGGGTTAGAGTTGGAGCTTTCTTT.

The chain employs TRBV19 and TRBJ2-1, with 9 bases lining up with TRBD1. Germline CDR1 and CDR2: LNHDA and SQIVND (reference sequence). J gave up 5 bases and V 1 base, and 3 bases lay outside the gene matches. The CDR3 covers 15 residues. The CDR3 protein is CASSIGGQGHNEQFF. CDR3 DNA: TGTGCCAGTAGTATAGGGGGACAGGGCCACAATGAGCAGTTCTTC.

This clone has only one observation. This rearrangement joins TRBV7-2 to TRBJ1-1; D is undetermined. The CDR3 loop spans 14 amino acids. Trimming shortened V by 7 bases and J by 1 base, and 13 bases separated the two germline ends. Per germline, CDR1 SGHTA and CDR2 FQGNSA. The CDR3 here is CASTPIIRNTEAFF. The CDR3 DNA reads TGTGCCAGCACGCCGATCATTAGGAACACTGAAGCTTTCTTT.

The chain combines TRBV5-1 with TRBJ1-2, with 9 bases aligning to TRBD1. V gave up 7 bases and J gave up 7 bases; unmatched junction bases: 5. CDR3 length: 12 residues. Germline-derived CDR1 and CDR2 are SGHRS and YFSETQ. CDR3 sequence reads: CASRDRVFGYTF. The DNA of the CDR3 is TGCGCCAGCCGGGACAGGGTCTTTGGCTACACCTTC.

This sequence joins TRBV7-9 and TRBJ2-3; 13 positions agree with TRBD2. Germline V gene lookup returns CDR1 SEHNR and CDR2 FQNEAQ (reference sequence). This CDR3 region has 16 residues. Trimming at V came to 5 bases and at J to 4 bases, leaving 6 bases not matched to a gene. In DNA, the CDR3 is TGTGCCAGCAGCCCCCGGACTAGCGGGGGTGCAGATACGCAGTATTTT. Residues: CASSPRTSGGADTQYF.

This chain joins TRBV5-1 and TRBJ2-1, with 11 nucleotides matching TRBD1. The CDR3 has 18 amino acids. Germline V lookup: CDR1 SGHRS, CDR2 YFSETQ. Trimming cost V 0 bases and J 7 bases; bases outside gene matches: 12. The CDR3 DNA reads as TGCGCCAGCAGCTTGGTCGTATGGGACAGGGGGGAGAGTAATGAGCAGTTCTTC. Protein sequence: CASSLVVWDRGESNEQFF.

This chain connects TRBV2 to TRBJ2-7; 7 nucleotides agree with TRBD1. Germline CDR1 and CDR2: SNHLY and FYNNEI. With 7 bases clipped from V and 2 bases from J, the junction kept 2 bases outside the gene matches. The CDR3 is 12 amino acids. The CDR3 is CASTGQAYEQYF. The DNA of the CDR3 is TGTGCCAGCACTGGACAGGCCTACGAGCAGTACTTC.

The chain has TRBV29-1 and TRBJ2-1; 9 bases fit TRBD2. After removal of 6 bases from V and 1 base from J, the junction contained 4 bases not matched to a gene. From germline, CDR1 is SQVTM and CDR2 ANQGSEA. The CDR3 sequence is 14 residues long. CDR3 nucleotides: TGCAGCGTCGGGACTAGCTCATCCTACAATGAGCAGTTCTTC. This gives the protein CSVGTSSSYNEQFF.

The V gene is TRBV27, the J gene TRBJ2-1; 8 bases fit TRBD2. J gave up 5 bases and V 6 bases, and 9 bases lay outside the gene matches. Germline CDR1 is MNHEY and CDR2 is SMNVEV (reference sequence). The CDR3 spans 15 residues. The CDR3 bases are TGTGCCAGCAGAAGCCGGGAGGGCCGCGACAATGAGCAGTTCTTC. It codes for CASRSREGRDNEQFF.

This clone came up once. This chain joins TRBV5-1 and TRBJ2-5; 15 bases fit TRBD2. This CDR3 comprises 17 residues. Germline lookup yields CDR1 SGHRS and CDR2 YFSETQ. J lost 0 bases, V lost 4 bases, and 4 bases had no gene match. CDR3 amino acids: CASSPGTSGGYQETQYF. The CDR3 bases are TGCGCCAGCAGCCCGGGGACTAGCGGGGGGTACCAAGAGACCCAGTACTTC.

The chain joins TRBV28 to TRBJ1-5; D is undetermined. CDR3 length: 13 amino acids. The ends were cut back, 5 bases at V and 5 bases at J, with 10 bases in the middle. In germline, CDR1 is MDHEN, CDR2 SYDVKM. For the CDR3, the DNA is TGTGCCAGCAGTCAACAGATTTATCAGCCCCAGCATTTT. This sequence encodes CASSQQIYQPQHF.

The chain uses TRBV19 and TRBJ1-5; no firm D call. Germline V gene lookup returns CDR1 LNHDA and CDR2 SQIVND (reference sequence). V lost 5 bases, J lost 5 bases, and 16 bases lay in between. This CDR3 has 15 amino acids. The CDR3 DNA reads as TGTGCCAGTAGTCGCTCGGCAGCGAAGGATCAGCCCCAGCATTTT. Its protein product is CASSRSAAKDQPQHF.

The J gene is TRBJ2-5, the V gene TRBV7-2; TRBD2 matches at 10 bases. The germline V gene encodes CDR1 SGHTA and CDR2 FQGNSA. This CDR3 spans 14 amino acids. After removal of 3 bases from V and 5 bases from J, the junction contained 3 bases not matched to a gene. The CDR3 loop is CASSFLAGVETQYF. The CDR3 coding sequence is TGTGCCAGCAGCTTCCTAGCGGGGGTTGAGACCCAGTACTTC.

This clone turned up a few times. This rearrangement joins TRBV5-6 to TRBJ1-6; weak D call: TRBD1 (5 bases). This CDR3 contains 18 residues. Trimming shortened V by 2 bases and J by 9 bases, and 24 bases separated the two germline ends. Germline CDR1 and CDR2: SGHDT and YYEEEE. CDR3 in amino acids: CASSFSLPGFRWGSPLHF. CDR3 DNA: TGTGCCAGCAGCTTTTCCCTCCCAGGGTTTAGATGGGGTTCACCCCTCCACTTT.

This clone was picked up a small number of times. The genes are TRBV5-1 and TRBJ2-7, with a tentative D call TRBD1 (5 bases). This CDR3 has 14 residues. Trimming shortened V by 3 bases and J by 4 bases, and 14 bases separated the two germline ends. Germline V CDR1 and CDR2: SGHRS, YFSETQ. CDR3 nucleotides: TGCGCCAGCAGCTGTGACAGCGAACGGTACGAGCAGTACTTC. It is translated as CASSCDSERYEQYF.

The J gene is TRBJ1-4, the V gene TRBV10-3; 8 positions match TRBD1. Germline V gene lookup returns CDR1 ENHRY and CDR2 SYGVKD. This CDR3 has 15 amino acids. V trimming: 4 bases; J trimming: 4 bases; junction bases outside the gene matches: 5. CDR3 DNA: TGTGCCATCAGTGCGGGACAGGCCGTTAATGAAAAACTGTTTTTT. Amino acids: CAISAGQAVNEKLFF.

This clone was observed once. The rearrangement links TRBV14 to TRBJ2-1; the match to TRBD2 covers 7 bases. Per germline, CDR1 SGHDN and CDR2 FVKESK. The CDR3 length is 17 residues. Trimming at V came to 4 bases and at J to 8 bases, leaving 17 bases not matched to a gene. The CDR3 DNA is TGTGCCAGCAGCCGAATAAGAGGACTAGAGGCCCGGGATGAGCAGTTCTTC. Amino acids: CASSRIRGLEARDEQFF.

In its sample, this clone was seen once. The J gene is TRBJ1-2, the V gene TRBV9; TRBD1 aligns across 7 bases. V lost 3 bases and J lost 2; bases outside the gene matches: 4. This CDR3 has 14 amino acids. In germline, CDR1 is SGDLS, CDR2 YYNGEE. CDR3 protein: CASSEAGQNYGYTF. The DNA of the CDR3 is TGTGCCAGCAGCGAGGCGGGACAGAACTATGGCTACACCTTC.

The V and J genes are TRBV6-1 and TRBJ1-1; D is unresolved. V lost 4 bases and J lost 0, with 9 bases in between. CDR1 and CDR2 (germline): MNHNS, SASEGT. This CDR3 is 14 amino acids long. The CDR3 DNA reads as TGTGCCAGCAGTGGTTACAGCTTGAACACTGAAGCTTTCTTT. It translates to CASSGYSLNTEAFF.

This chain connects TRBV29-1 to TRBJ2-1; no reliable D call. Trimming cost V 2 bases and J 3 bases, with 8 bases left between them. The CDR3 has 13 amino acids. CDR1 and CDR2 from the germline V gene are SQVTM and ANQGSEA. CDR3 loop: CSVEMRSYNEQFF. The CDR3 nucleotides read TGCAGCGTTGAAATGCGGAGCTACAATGAGCAGTTCTTC.

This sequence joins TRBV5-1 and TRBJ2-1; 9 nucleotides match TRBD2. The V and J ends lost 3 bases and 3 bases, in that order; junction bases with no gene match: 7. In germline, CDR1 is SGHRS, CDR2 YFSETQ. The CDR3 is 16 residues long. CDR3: CASSSASGRLYNEQFF. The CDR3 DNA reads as TGCGCCAGCAGCTCCGCAAGCGGGAGGCTCTACAATGAGCAGTTCTTC.

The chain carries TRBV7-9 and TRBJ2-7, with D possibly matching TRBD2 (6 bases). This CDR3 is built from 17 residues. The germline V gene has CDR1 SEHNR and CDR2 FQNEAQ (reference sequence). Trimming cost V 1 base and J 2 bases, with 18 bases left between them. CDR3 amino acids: CASSLVPPGRRTYEQYF. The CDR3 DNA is TGTGCCAGCAGCTTAGTCCCCCCGGGGAGGAGGACCTACGAGCAGTACTTC.

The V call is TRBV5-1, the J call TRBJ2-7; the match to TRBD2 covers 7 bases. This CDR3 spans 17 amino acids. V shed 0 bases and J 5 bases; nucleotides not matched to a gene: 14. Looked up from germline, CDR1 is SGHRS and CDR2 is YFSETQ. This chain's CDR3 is CASSLVAREKAFDEQYF. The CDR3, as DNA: TGCGCCAGCAGCTTGGTGGCGCGGGAGAAAGCTTTCGACGAGCAGTACTTC.

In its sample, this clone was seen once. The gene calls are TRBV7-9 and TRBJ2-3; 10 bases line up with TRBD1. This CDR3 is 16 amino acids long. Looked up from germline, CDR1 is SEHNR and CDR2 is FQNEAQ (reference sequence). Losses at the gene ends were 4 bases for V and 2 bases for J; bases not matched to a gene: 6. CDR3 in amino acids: CASSYRDRGSTDTQYF. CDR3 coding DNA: TGTGCCAGCAGCTACCGGGACAGGGGATCCACAGATACGCAGTATTTT.